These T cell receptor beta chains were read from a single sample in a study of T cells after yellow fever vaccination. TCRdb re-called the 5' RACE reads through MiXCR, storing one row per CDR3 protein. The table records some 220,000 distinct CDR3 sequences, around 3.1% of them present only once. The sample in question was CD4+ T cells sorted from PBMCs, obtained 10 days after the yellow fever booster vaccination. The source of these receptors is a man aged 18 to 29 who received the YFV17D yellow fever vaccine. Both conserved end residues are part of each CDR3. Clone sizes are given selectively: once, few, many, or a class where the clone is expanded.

CDR3: CASSLNRGDTEAFF; V: TRBV5-6; size: -; J: TRBJ1-1
CDR3: CAQTNTEAFF; V: TRBV30; size: -; J: TRBJ1-1
CDR3: CASSQDGTSDPDTQYF; V: TRBV4-3; size: -; J: TRBJ2-3
CDR3: CASSLFPGAGTDTQYF; V: TRBV5-1; size: -; J: TRBJ2-3
CDR3: CASSLNIGQGNYGYTF; V: TRBV12-3/TRBV12-4; size: -; J: TRBJ1-2
CDR3: CASRKGTGYSPLHF; V: TRBV12-3/TRBV12-4; size: -; J: TRBJ1-6
CDR3: CASSQEASTDTQYF; V: TRBV4-3; size: many; J: TRBJ2-3
CDR3: CASSLNQGASTGELFF; V: TRBV5-1; size: many; J: TRBJ2-2
CDR3: CASSETGGWETQYF; V: TRBV2; size: few; J: TRBJ2-5
CDR3: CATSDPRTSTGDTQYF; V: TRBV24-1; size: many; J: TRBJ2-3
CDR3: CASSQEGPRPAFF; V: TRBV3-1; size: few; J: TRBJ2-1
CDR3: CSVESRARGNTIYF; V: TRBV29-1; size: few; J: TRBJ1-3
CDR3: CASSFSPFGPADEKLFF; V: TRBV7-9; size: many; J: TRBJ1-4
CDR3: CASSERLAIYNEQFF; V: TRBV2; size: -; J: TRBJ2-1
CDR3: CASSSLRDTNYGYTF; V: TRBV11-1; size: many; J: TRBJ1-2
CDR3: CSARGYSLWETQYF; V: TRBV20-1; size: few; J: TRBJ2-5
CDR3: CSVGKRGESEQFF; V: TRBV29-1; size: few; J: TRBJ2-1
CDR3: CASSLGPDGYTF; V: TRBV3-1; size: many; J: TRBJ1-2
CDR3: CASSPLDYNEQFF; V: TRBV14; size: few; J: TRBJ2-1
CDR3: CASSSGGAGHPLRAQYF; V: TRBV5-4; size: -; J: TRBJ2-5
CDR3: CASSVLDSKPGELFF; V: TRBV5-1; size: few; J: TRBJ2-2
CDR3: CASSDFLATDTQYF; V: TRBV6-2/TRBV6-3; size: many; J: TRBJ2-3
CDR3: CASSPGQGNYGYTF; V: TRBV5-1; size: many; J: TRBJ1-2
CDR3: CASSGPEGTQYF; V: TRBV7-2; size: many; J: TRBJ2-5
CDR3: CASSVGQSANEQFF; V: TRBV5-1; size: many; J: TRBJ2-1
CDR3: CASSYGVSFGGYTF; V: TRBV6-2/TRBV6-3; size: many; J: TRBJ1-2
CDR3: CASSLQGAGDTEAFF; V: TRBV5-1; size: many; J: TRBJ1-1
CDR3: CASSLAGVGTRETQYF; V: TRBV27; size: few; J: TRBJ2-5
CDR3: CASRRTGQDTEAFF; V: TRBV27; size: few; J: TRBJ1-1
CDR3: CSARDREHEQYF; V: TRBV20-1; size: few; J: TRBJ2-7
CDR3: CASSPRDTDQPQHF; V: TRBV18; size: -; J: TRBJ1-5
CDR3: CSASSSGGWRDTQYF; V: TRBV20-1; size: many; J: TRBJ2-3
CDR3: CASSRRTGASNEAFF; V: TRBV9; size: few; J: TRBJ1-1
CDR3: CASSVTGRLTGELFF; V: TRBV7-2; size: many; J: TRBJ2-2
CDR3: CASSLGFGGGNQPQHF; V: TRBV5-1; size: many; J: TRBJ1-5
CDR3: CASGRYDTQYF; V: TRBV7-9; size: -; J: TRBJ2-3
CDR3: CASSFHEGKQTQYF; V: TRBV7-6; size: many; J: TRBJ2-3
CDR3: CASSLRGDDNSPLHF; V: TRBV5-1; size: few; J: TRBJ1-6
CDR3: CASSLGGPSNQPQHF; V: TRBV5-1; size: -; J: TRBJ1-5
CDR3: CASTPAGASYEQYF; V: TRBV19; size: -; J: TRBJ2-7
CDR3: CASSLARTGSTEAFF; V: TRBV7-9; size: many; J: TRBJ1-1
CDR3: CASSFWTGNIGNTIYF; V: TRBV5-6; size: few; J: TRBJ1-3
CDR3: CASSQGVRGQQFF; V: TRBV4-2; size: few; J: TRBJ2-1
CDR3: CASSRSGAGELFF; V: TRBV7-2; size: -; J: TRBJ2-2
CDR3: CASSTTSLQPQHF; V: TRBV7-2; size: many; J: TRBJ1-5
CDR3: CASSRPGTGIAEAFF; V: TRBV7-9; size: many; J: TRBJ1-1
CDR3: CASSSDSYEQYF; V: TRBV6-6; size: many; J: TRBJ2-7
CDR3: CASSQATASSGGFSYEQYF; V: TRBV4-3; size: many; J: TRBJ2-7
CDR3: CASSQDRGARKLFF; V: TRBV4-3; size: many; J: TRBJ1-4
CDR3: CASNQGGRVTEAFF; V: TRBV5-6; size: many; J: TRBJ1-1
CDR3: CASSWGQGDTGELFF; V: TRBV5-1; size: many; J: TRBJ2-2
CDR3: CASSITPSSYNEQFF; V: TRBV19; size: few; J: TRBJ2-1
CDR3: CASSLVPGGGNEQFF; V: TRBV5-1; size: many; J: TRBJ2-1
CDR3: CASSSSSGRAETQYF; V: TRBV7-8; size: -; J: TRBJ2-5